Each of the 9 T cell receptor beta chains below was sequenced from the same sample in a study of T cell responses to AZD1222 COVID-19 vaccine. Here immunoSEQ multiplex PCR was the method, and the copy in TCRdb shows in-frame clones only, minus some. The table includes some 120,000 clones, about 88% detected once. Here the sequenced sample was peripheral blood, taken on day 0 of AZD1222 vaccination. These receptors came from an adult in good health.

Comments on this clone: The germline gene is not matched at one end of the junction; a read error may be the cause. V is TRBV9 and J is TRBJ2-1, with a weak D call TRBD2 (7 bases). Germline-derived CDR1 and CDR2 are SGDLS and YYNGEE. The CDR3 covers 12 residues. DNA for the CDR3: TGTGCCAGCAGCCTTGGTGGGGGGGCTATCCTCTTC. Protein: CASSLGGGAILF.

This rearrangement joins TRBV3-1 (or the pseudogene TRBV3-2) to TRBJ2-5; the match to TRBD1 covers 8 bases. CDR3 size: 15 residues. J gave up 5 bases and V 1 base, and 6 bases lay outside the gene matches. From germline, CDR1 is LGHDT and CDR2 YNNKEL (reference sequence). The CDR3 reads CASSQAGGGRETQYF. The CDR3 coding sequence is TGTGCCAGCAGCCAAGCAGGGGGCGGACGGGAGACCCAGTACTTC.

This chain uses TRBV18 with TRBJ1-2; possible D gene TRBD1, 6 bases. V lost 6 bases to trimming and J lost 7 bases, with 27 bases between them. This CDR3 contains 17 residues. CDR1 is KGHSH and CDR2 is LQKENI in the germline V gene. CDR3 in DNA: TGTGCCAGCTCTCATCCGGGACATGCGGGGAATTGGGGTGGCTACACCTTC. Translation gives CASSHPGHAGNWGGYTF.

V and J are TRBV5-1 and TRBJ1-1, with TRBD1 as a possible D gene (6 bases). This CDR3 has 14 residues. CDR1 and CDR2 (germline): SGHRS, YFSETQ. V was shortened by 3 bases and J by 5 bases, with 14 bases between the two germline ends. In DNA, the CDR3 is TGCGCCAGCAGCTCAAGCGGGGGGCGAACTGAAGCTTTCTTT. Translation gives CASSSSGGRTEAFF.

The chain employs TRBV7-2 and TRBJ2-5; 10 nucleotides agree with TRBD2. Trimming at V came to 10 bases and at J to 5 bases, leaving 10 bases not matched to a gene. This CDR3 is 14 amino acids long. CDR1 and CDR2 from the germline V gene are SGHTA and FQGNSA. The CDR3: CATTPAGGGETQYF. CDR3 DNA sequence: TGTGCCACCACCCCAGCGGGAGGGGGGGAGACCCAGTACTTC.

DNA of the CDR3: TGCGCCAGCAGCTTTGGACACTCGAACACTGAAGCTTTCTTT. Its translation is CASSFGHSNTEAFF. The V call is TRBV5-1, the J call TRBJ1-1; D is possibly TRBD1 (5 bases). This CDR3 is built from 14 residues. Germline V CDR1 and CDR2: SGHRS, YFSETQ. The V gene lost 2 bases and the J gene lost 1 base, with 9 bases spanning the gap.

The V gene is TRBV11-2, the J gene TRBJ2-1; tentatively, D is TRBD2 (5 bases). Germline assignment: CDR1 SGHAT and CDR2 FQNNGV. V was shortened by 1 base and J by 5 bases, with 6 bases between the two germline ends. The CDR3 length is 13 residues. The CDR3 region is CASSLAGNNEQFF. The CDR3 bases are TGTGCCAGCAGCTTAGCGGGAAACAATGAGCAGTTCTTC.

This chain links TRBV6-1 with TRBJ2-1; 7 bases line up with TRBD1. Germline lookup yields CDR1 MNHNS and CDR2 SASEGT. The ends lost 2 bases at V and 0 bases at J; junction bases unmatched: 4. This CDR3 has 16 residues. Here the CDR3 reads CASSERGQGSYNEQFF. The CDR3 nucleotides read TGTGCCAGCAGTGAAAGGGGGCAGGGCTCCTACAATGAGCAGTTCTTC.

V and J are TRBV11-2 and TRBJ1-6; TRBD1 aligns across 8 bases. Per germline, CDR1 SGHAT and CDR2 FQNNGV. With 3 bases clipped from V and 11 bases from J, the junction kept 6 bases outside the gene matches. The CDR3 loop spans 14 amino acids. CDR3 sequence reads: CASSFATGATPLHF. DNA for the CDR3: TGTGCCAGCAGCTTCGCGACAGGGGCAACACCCCTCCACTTT.